The text below deals with one T cell receptor (beta chain). Its antigen remains unidentified. Germline CDR1 reads MNHEY; CDR2 reads SVGAGI. There are 13 residues in the CDR3. V lost 7 bases and J 1 base, leaving 7 bases between the germline ends. The assay was immunoSEQ multiplex PCR, and TCRdb's table has in-frame clones only and misses some. The sample carries 45,000 to 75,000 clones, 65% to 80% recorded once. Subsequent to roughly 10 days of culture, CD4+ T cells were isolated. This sample was taken from a study of vaccination effects on CD4 cells after COVID-19. The sequence derives from a human donor who received a COVID-19 vaccine. Sample: CD4+ T cells from PBMCs cultured without peptide, taken before COVID-19 vaccination. This chain links TRBV6-5 with TRBJ2-2; unclear D gene. CDR3 region: CASTTGNTGELFF. CDR3 nucleotides: TGTGCCAGCACCACTGGGAACACCGGGGAGCTGTTTTTT.